This section outlines one T cell receptor delta chain sequence together with its context. The target antigen is unknown. This specimen comes from a study of Vδ1+ human thymocytes. Study findings and constraints: Despite high sort purity, approximately 21% of thymic T cell receptor delta sequences were Vdelta2. Thymic TRG and TRD repertoires appeared highly polyclonal. TRD repertoires were essentially private, unlike widely shared TRG clonotypes.

The V gene's germline CDR1 is TSWWSYY and CDR2 QGS. V lost 1 base and J lost 4, with 25 bases in between. The CDR3 runs 19 residues. Thymocytes were sorted as CD3+ TCRVdelta1+ TCRVdelta2- after alphabeta T cell depletion. Sorted Vdelta1+ thymocytes were about 96% to 99.6% pure. Extracted RNA was reverse transcribed into cDNA. Multiplex PCR used pooled V-gene forward primers and a constant-region reverse primer to amplify CDR3s. TCRdb applied CATT to the multiplex PCR reads for clone calling. This table has about 75,000 delta-chain clones, 30% to 45% appearing once. This sequence was found in a boy under three years old who had congenital heart surgery. The rearrangement links TRDV1 to TRDJ1, with D possibly matching TRDD2 (8 bases). The sample taken for sequencing was Vdelta1+ gamma-delta thymocytes from the thymus. The subset was: FACS-sorted CD3+ TCRalphabeta- TCRVdelta1+ TCRVdelta2- thymocytes. CDR3 in DNA: TGTGCTCTTGGGGAACCTGCCTTCCTAGAGACTGGGGTTTGCGATAAACTCATCTTT. This encodes CALGEPAFLETGVCDKLIF.